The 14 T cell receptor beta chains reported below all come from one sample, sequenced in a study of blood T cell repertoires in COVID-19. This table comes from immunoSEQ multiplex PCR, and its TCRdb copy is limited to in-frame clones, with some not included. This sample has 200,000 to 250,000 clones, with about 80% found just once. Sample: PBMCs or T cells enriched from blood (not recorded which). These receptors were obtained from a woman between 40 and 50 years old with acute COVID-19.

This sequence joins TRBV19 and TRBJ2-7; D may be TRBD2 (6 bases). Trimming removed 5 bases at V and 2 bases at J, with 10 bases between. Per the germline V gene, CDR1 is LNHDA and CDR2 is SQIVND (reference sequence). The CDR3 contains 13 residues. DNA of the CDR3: TGTGCCAGTAGTGCGGGACTGCCCTACGAGCAGTACTTC. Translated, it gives CASSAGLPYEQYF.

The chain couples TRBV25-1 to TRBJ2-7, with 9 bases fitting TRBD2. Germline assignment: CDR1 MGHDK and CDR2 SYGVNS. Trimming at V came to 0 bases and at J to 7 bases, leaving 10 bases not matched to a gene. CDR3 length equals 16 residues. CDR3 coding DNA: TGTGCCAGCAGTGAATATCGCGGCGGGAGGGCAGAAGAGCAGTACTTC. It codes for CASSEYRGGRAEEQYF.

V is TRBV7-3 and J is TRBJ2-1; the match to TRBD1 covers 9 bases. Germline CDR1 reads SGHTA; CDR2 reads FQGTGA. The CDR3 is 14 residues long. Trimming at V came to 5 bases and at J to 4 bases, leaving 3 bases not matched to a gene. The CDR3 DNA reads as TGTGCCAGCAGCCCCGGGACAGGGTACAATGAGCAGTTCTTC. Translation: CASSPGTGYNEQFF.

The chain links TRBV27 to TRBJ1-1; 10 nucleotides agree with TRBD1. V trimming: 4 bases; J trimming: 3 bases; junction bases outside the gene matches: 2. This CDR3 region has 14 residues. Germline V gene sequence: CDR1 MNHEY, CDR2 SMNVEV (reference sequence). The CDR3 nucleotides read TGTGCCAGCAGTTGGACAGGGGGGGACACTGAAGCTTTCTTT. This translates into CASSWTGGDTEAFF.

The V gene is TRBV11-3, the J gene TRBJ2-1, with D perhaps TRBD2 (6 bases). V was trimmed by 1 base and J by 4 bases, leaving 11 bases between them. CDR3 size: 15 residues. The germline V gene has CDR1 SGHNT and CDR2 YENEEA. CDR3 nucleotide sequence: TGTGCCAGCAGCTTAGGTCTAGCGCGTTACAATGAGCAGTTCTTC. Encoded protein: CASSLGLARYNEQFF.

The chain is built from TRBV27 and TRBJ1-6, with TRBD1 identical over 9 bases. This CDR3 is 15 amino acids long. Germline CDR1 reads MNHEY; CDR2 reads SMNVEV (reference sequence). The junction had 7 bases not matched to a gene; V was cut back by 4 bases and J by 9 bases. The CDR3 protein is CASSSPGQGGSPLHF. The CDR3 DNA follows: TGTGCCAGCAGTTCACCGGGACAGGGAGGTTCACCCCTCCACTTT.

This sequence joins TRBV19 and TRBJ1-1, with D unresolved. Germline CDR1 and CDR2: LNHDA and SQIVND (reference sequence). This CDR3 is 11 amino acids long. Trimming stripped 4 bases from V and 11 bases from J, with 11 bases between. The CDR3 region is CASSSGPGAFF. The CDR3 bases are TGTGCCAGTAGTAGCGGCCCCGGGGCTTTCTTT.

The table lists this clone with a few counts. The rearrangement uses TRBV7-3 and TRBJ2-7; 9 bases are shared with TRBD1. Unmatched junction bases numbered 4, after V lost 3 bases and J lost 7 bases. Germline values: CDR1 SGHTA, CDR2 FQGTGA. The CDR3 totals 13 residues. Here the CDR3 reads CASSLGQGGEQYF. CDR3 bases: TGTGCCAGCAGCTTGGGACAGGGCGGAGAGCAGTACTTC.

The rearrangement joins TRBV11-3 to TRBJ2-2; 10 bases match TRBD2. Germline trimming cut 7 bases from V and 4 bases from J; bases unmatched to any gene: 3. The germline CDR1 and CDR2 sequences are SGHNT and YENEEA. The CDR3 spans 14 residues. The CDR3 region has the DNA TGTGCCAGCAAACGACTAGCGGGCACCGGGGAGCTGTTTTTT. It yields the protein CASKRLAGTGELFF.

CDR3 in DNA: TGTGCCATCAGTGAGAGGTCAGGGAATCAGCCCCAGCATTTT. It encodes CAISERSGNQPQHF. V and J are TRBV10-3 and TRBJ1-5, with TRBD1 as a possible D gene (5 bases). Germline V gene sequence: CDR1 ENHRY, CDR2 SYGVKD. Trimming cost V 2 bases and J 4 bases, with 9 bases left between them. CDR3 length equals 14 residues.

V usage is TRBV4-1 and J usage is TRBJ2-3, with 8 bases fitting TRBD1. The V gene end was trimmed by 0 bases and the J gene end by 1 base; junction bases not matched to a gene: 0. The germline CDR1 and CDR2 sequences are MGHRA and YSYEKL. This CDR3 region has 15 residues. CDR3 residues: CASSQEGQGTDTQYF. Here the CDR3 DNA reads TGCGCCAGCAGCCAAGAGGGACAGGGCACAGATACGCAGTATTTT.

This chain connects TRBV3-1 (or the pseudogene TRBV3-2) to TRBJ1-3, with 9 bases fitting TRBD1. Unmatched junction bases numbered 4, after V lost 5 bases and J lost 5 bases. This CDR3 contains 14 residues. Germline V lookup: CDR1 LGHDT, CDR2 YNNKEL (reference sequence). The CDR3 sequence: CASSAYRGRNTIYF. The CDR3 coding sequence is TGTGCCAGCAGCGCTTACAGGGGGCGAAACACCATATATTTT.

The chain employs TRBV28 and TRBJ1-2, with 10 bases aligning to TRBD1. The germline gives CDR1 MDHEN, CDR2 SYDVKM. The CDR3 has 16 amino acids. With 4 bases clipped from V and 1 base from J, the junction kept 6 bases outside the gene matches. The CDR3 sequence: CASSSGTGVFNYGYTF. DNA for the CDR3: TGTGCCAGCAGTTCCGGGACAGGGGTGTTTAACTATGGCTACACCTTC.

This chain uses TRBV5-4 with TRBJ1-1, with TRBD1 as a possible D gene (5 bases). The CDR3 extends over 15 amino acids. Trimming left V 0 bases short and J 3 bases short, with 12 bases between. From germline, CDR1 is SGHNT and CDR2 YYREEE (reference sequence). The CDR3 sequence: CASSLANQGHTEAFF. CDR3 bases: TGTGCCAGCAGCTTGGCCAATCAGGGTCACACTGAAGCTTTCTTT.